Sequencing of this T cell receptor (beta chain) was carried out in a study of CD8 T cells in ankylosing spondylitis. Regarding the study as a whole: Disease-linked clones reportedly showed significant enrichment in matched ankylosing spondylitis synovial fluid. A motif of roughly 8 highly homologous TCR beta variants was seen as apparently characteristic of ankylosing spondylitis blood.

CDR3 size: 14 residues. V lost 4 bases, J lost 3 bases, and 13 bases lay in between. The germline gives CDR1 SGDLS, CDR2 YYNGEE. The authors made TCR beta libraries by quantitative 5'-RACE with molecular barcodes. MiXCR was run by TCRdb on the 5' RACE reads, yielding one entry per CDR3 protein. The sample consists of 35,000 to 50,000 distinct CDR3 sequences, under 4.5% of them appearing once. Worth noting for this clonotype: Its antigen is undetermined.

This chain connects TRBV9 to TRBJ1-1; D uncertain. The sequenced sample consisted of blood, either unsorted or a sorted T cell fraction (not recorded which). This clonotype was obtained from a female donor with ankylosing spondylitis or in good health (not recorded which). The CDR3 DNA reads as TGTGCCAGCAGCAGTAAAGGGAGAGACACTGAAGCTTTCTTT. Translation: CASSSKGRDTEAFF.